What follows are 31 T cell receptor beta chains derived from one specimen sequenced in a study of blood T cell repertoires in COVID-19. Clones were sequenced by immunoSEQ multiplex PCR, and TCRdb holds only the in-frame ones, with some missing. The sample has about 200,000 clones, roughly nine tenths seen once; the top ten hold 0.7% to 0.85%. Sequenced: peripheral blood. The receptors originated from a woman in her 70s with acute or convalescent COVID-19.

The V gene is TRBV2, the J gene TRBJ2-7; D not certain. Germline V gives CDR1 SNHLY, CDR2 FYNNEI. Trimming shortened V by 11 bases and J by 4 bases, and 12 bases separated the two germline ends. The CDR3 spans 11 residues. The CDR3 here is CACLQEYEQYF. CDR3 DNA sequence: TGTGCCTGCCTCCAGGAATACGAGCAGTACTTC.

The chain carries TRBV9 and TRBJ1-2; the D is unclear. CDR1 SGDLS and CDR2 YYNGEE come from the germline V gene. V was clipped by 0 bases and J by 5 bases, with 8 bases between them. CDR3 size: 13 residues. The CDR3 here is CASSVGQSYGYTF. CDR3 bases: TGTGCCAGCAGCGTAGGCCAGTCTTATGGCTACACCTTC.

The V call is TRBV29-1, the J call TRBJ2-1, with 7 bases identical to TRBD2. There are 13 residues in the CDR3. In germline, CDR1 is SQVTM, CDR2 ANQGSEA. The J segment lost 9 bases and the V segment lost 5 bases, leaving 10 bases of the junction unmatched. CDR3 residues: CSVRTSAQGEQFF. DNA of the CDR3: TGCAGCGTTCGAACTAGCGCCCAGGGTGAGCAGTTCTTC.

V and J are TRBV6-6 and TRBJ1-5; no definite D call. From germline, CDR1 is MNHNY and CDR2 SVGAGI (reference sequence). Trimming shortened V by 8 bases and J by 0 bases, and 11 bases separated the two germline ends. This CDR3 comprises 14 residues. CDR3 residues: CASVGSRSNQPQHF. CDR3 sequence (DNA): TGTGCCAGCGTAGGGAGTCGTAGCAATCAGCCCCAGCATTTT.

The genes are TRBV19 and TRBJ2-7; D may be TRBD2 (6 bases). Deletions cut 4 bases from V and 1 base from J, with 17 bases between. CDR3 length: 16 amino acids. Germline V gene lookup returns CDR1 LNHDA and CDR2 SQIVND (reference sequence). This CDR3 is CASSTTPGGTSYEQYF. CDR3 sequence (DNA): TGTGCCAGTAGTACTACCCCGGGCGGGACTTCCTACGAGCAGTACTTC. Looking up the rest from reference TRBV19 and TRBJ2-7 gives the full variable domain: DGGITQSPKYLFRKEGQNVTLSCEQNLNHDAMYWYRQDPGQGLRLIYYSQIVNDFQKGDIAEGYSVSREKKESFPLTVTSAQKNPTAFYLCASSTTPGGTSYEQYFGPGTRLTVT.

V and J are TRBV11-2 and TRBJ2-5; D call uncertain. The germline CDR1 and CDR2 sequences are SGHAT and FQNNGV. Trimming took 2 bases from V and 2 from J, leaving 9 bases between them. CDR3 length equals 14 residues. CDR3 nucleotide sequence: TGTGCCAGCAGCTTATCGCTACAGCAAGAGACCCAGTACTTC. Encoded protein: CASSLSLQQETQYF.

Only a few counts were recorded for this clone. This chain joins TRBV23-1 and TRBJ2-7, with a weak D call TRBD2 (5 bases). Being an ORF, TRBV23-1 has a function that is uncertain. The CDR3 spans 18 residues. V was pared by 3 bases and J by 5 bases, with 26 bases between. The CDR3: CASSQKAELDKSSDEQYF. In nucleotides, the CDR3 is TGCGCCAGCAGTCAGAAAGCGGAACTCGACAAGTCCTCGGACGAGCAGTACTTC.

This rearrangement joins TRBV19 to TRBJ1-1, with D hard to call. The CDR3 extends over 14 amino acids. The V gene lost 2 bases and the J gene lost 1 base, with 8 bases spanning the gap. CDR1 LNHDA and CDR2 SQIVND come from the germline V gene (reference sequence). The CDR3 spells CASSIQQRNTEAFF. In DNA form, the CDR3 reads TGTGCCAGTAGTATACAGCAGCGGAACACTGAAGCTTTCTTT. Drawing the rest from reference TRBV19 and TRBJ1-1, the complete variable domain is DGGITQSPKYLFRKEGQNVTLSCEQNLNHDAMYWYRQDPGQGLRLIYYSQIVNDFQKGDIAEGYSVSREKKESFPLTVTSAQKNPTAFYLCASSIQQRNTEAFFGQGTRLTVV.

A single count supports this clone. V and J are TRBV5-1 and TRBJ2-3; D possibly corresponds to TRBD1 (7 bases). V dropped 3 bases and J dropped 0 bases, with 14 bases sitting between them. Germline CDR1 SGHRS, CDR2 YFSETQ. CDR3 length equals 16 residues. The CDR3 reads CASSSDRRASTDTQYF. DNA for the CDR3: TGCGCCAGCAGCTCGGACAGGAGGGCTAGCACAGATACGCAGTATTTT. Filled out from reference TRBV5-1 and TRBJ2-3, the complete variable domain reads KAGVTQTPRYLIKTRGQQVTLSCSPISGHRSVSWYQQTPGQGLQFLFEYFSETQRNKGNFPGRFSGRQFSNSRSEMNVSTLELGDSALYLCASSSDRRASTDTQYFGPGTRLTVL.

The chain recombines TRBV28 with TRBJ1-5; weak D call: TRBD1 (6 bases). Germline values: CDR1 MDHEN, CDR2 SYDVKM. V was cut by 3 bases and J by 0 bases, with 12 bases left in between. The CDR3 contains 16 residues. CDR3 sequence reads: CASSFPGAYSNQPQHF. The CDR3 region has the DNA TGTGCCAGCAGTTTCCCAGGGGCCTATAGCAATCAGCCCCAGCATTTT.

The V gene is TRBV20-1, the J gene TRBJ1-6, with 10 bases that match TRBD1. The CDR3 is made up of 14 amino acids. J lost 9 bases, V lost 3 bases, and 5 bases had no gene match. Germline V CDR1 and CDR2: DFQATT, SNEGSKA (reference sequence). The CDR3 loop reads CSASRGQGFSPLHF. The CDR3 DNA reads TGCAGTGCTAGTAGGGGACAGGGGTTTTCACCCCTCCACTTT.

The rearrangement uses TRBV21-1 and TRBJ2-1; no DNA check was done on the table's D call, TRBD2. TRBV21-1 is flagged as a pseudogene. CDR3 length equals 20 residues. The CDR3 is CASSKRRILTSGGNYNEQFF. Here the CDR3 DNA reads TGTGCCAGCAGTAAGAGACGGATCTTGACTAGCGGGGGGAACTACAATGAGCAGTTCTTC.

This chain connects TRBV5-1 to TRBJ2-7; 7 bases are a match to TRBD1. Germline lookup yields CDR1 SGHRS and CDR2 YFSETQ. V shed 0 bases and J 2 bases; nucleotides not matched to a gene: 5. This CDR3 has 15 residues. The CDR3 protein is CASSLATGRTYEQYF. The DNA for the CDR3 is TGCGCCAGCAGCTTGGCGACAGGGCGGACCTACGAGCAGTACTTC.

The genes are TRBV18 and TRBJ2-2, with D possibly matching TRBD1 (7 bases). V shed 0 bases and J shed 0 bases, with 14 bases lying between them. CDR3 length equals 18 residues. Germline V gene sequence: CDR1 KGHSH, CDR2 LQKENI. CDR3 coding DNA: TGTGCCAGCTCACCACCGGGCAGGGGGGTGCCGAACACCGGGGAGCTGTTTTTT. Its translation is CASSPPGRGVPNTGELFF.

This chain uses TRBV6-2 or TRBV6-3 with TRBJ2-3, with TRBD1 matching over 7 bases. The length of the CDR3 is 15 residues. The V gene end was trimmed by 5 bases and the J gene end by 1 base; junction bases not matched to a gene: 6. Germline V CDR1 and CDR2: MNHEY, SVGEGT. CDR3: CASSLGTVRTDTQYF. CDR3 coding DNA: TGTGCCAGCAGTCTCGGGACAGTCCGCACAGATACGCAGTATTTT.

The chain has TRBV5-1 and TRBJ2-3; 7 bases match TRBD2. The CDR3 loop spans 15 amino acids. CDR1 and CDR2 (germline): SGHRS, YFSETQ. J gave up 11 bases and V 4 bases, and 16 bases lay outside the gene matches. For the CDR3, the DNA is TGCGCCAGCAGCGAGGGACTCGGGAGAGCGGGGAGGCAGTATTTT. It encodes CASSEGLGRAGRQYF. Complete variable domain (other parts from reference TRBV5-1 and TRBJ2-3): KAGVTQTPRYLIKTRGQQVTLSCSPISGHRSVSWYQQTPGQGLQFLFEYFSETQRNKGNFPGRFSGRQFSNSRSEMNVSTLELGDSALYLCASSEGLGRAGRQYFGPGTRLTVL.

The J gene is TRBJ1-2, the V gene TRBV16; weak D call: TRBD1 (5 bases). Trimming took off 2 bases at V and 4 bases at J, with 14 bases between the two ends. Germline V gene data show CDR1 as KGHSY and CDR2 as FQNENV. The CDR3 contains 15 residues. The CDR3 is CASSQGGGTVYGYTF. CDR3 in DNA: TGTGCCAGCAGCCAAGGAGGCGGGACGGTCTATGGCTACACCTTC.

This clone has just one count. The J gene is TRBJ1-1, the V gene TRBV12-3 or TRBV12-4; D ambiguous. This CDR3 spans 13 amino acids. The V end was cut by 4 bases, the J end by 0 bases, with 6 bases between. Written as DNA, the CDR3 is TGTGCCAGCAGTTGGCAGATGAACACTGAAGCTTTCTTT. Its protein product is CASSWQMNTEAFF.

The chain employs TRBV6-5 and TRBJ2-5; 10 nucleotides agree with TRBD2. With 5 bases clipped from V and 2 bases from J, the junction kept 5 bases outside the gene matches. The germline V gene has CDR1 MNHEY and CDR2 SVGAGI. The CDR3 spans 15 residues. CDR3 coding DNA: TGTGCCAGCAGTCTAGCGGGAGTCGGGCAAGAGACCCAGTACTTC. The encoded protein is CASSLAGVGQETQYF.

The V gene is TRBV5-1, the J gene TRBJ1-2, with TRBD1 as a possible D gene (6 bases). V lost 3 bases and J lost 2, with 14 bases in between. Germline CDR1 is SGHRS and CDR2 is YFSETQ. The CDR3 extends over 15 amino acids. CDR3 bases: TGCGCCAGCAGCTCGCCGGACAGAAAAAACTATGGCTACACCTTC. Amino acid sequence: CASSSPDRKNYGYTF.

The chain uses TRBV6-2 or TRBV6-3 and TRBJ2-1, with 7 bases matching TRBD2. The V gene's germline CDR1 is MNHEY and CDR2 SVGEGT. The CDR3 has 14 amino acids. Losses at the gene ends were 4 bases for V and 4 bases for J; bases not matched to a gene: 4. CDR3: CASSSSGLYNEQFF. The CDR3 bases are TGTGCCAGCAGTTCCTCGGGACTATACAATGAGCAGTTCTTC.

The CDR3 sequence is CASSLRAGGAGGQYF. The DNA of the CDR3 is TGTGCCAGCAGCTTGAGGGCAGGGGGCGCGGGCGGGCAGTACTTC. The V and J genes are TRBV5-4 and TRBJ2-7; 8 bases fit TRBD1. The CDR3 contains 15 residues. Germline V gives CDR1 SGHNT, CDR2 YYREEE (reference sequence). With V trimmed by 1 base and J by 9 bases, 12 bases remained unmatched.

The V gene is TRBV6-6, the J gene TRBJ2-1; D may be TRBD2 (6 bases). Trimming took off 5 bases at V and 1 base at J, with 24 bases between the two ends. Germline loops: CDR1 MNHNY, CDR2 SVGAGI (reference sequence). CDR3 length: 19 amino acids. The CDR3 nucleotides read TGTGCCAGCAGTCTCATAGGATTGGGGTCGGCGGGATCCTACAATGAGCAGTTCTTC. It encodes CASSLIGLGSAGSYNEQFF.

This clone was counted once. The chain couples TRBV4-2 to TRBJ1-5, with a tentative D call TRBD1 (5 bases). With 1 base removed from V and 5 bases from J, the gap between germline ends came to 9 bases. Germline V CDR1 and CDR2: LGHNA, YNFKEQ. The CDR3 is 14 amino acids. The CDR3 DNA reads TGTGCCAGCAGCCAAGCGGGGGGGGATCAGCCCCAGCATTTT. Protein sequence: CASSQAGGDQPQHF.

This sequence joins TRBV2 and TRBJ1-6; D gene uncertain. This CDR3 region has 13 residues. V was trimmed by 0 bases and J by 14 bases, leaving 11 bases between them. Germline lookup yields CDR1 SNHLY and CDR2 FYNNEI. CDR3 residues: CASSEASGISLHF. The CDR3 DNA reads as TGTGCCAGCAGTGAAGCTTCGGGGATATCCCTCCACTTT.

The V and J genes are TRBV19 and TRBJ2-3; 9 positions match TRBD2. Per germline, CDR1 LNHDA and CDR2 SQIVND (reference sequence). Trimming removed 5 bases from V and 0 bases from J; junction bases left unmatched: 9. This CDR3 comprises 17 residues. CDR3 amino acids: CASSAPPGLASTDTQYF. CDR3 nucleotide sequence: TGTGCCAGTAGTGCCCCGCCGGGACTAGCTAGCACAGATACGCAGTATTTT.

The rearrangement links TRBV5-1 to TRBJ2-3, with D maybe TRBD2 (7 bases). The CDR3 sequence is 15 residues long. Deletions cut 3 bases from V and 3 bases from J, with 14 bases between. The germline gives CDR1 SGHRS, CDR2 YFSETQ. CDR3 sequence (DNA): TGCGCCAGCAGCTGGGGGGGCGTTCGGACAGATACGCAGTATTTT. This codes for CASSWGGVRTDTQYF.

The chain combines TRBV7-9 with TRBJ2-3; 11 bases are a match to TRBD2. Germline V CDR1 and CDR2: SEHNR, FQNEAQ (reference sequence). The CDR3 runs 16 residues. Trimming at V came to 4 bases and at J to 3 bases, leaving 6 bases not matched to a gene. The CDR3 loop reads CASSSSGGLGTDTQYF. DNA for the CDR3: TGTGCCAGCAGCTCTAGCGGGGGGCTAGGGACAGATACGCAGTATTTT.

The chain recombines TRBV5-1 with TRBJ2-3; the match to TRBD1 covers 7 bases. V lost 4 bases to trimming and J lost 6 bases; unmatched junction nucleotides: 8. The CDR3 is 14 amino acids. Germline CDR1 reads SGHRS; CDR2 reads YFSETQ. This CDR3 is CASSNHRGGDTQYF. CDR3 DNA: TGCGCCAGCAGCAATCACAGGGGTGGGGATACGCAGTATTTT.

The chain has TRBV7-2 and TRBJ2-1, with 8 positions matching TRBD2. The junction had 5 bases not matched to a gene; V was cut back by 0 bases and J by 4 bases. The CDR3 covers 16 residues. CDR1 SGHTA and CDR2 FQGNSA come from the germline V gene. CDR3 sequence reads: CASSLAGTRGYNEQFF. DNA of the CDR3: TGTGCCAGCAGCTTAGCTGGGACTAGGGGTTACAATGAGCAGTTCTTC.

Only one count was recorded for this clone. The genes are TRBV5-6 and TRBJ2-2; D is possibly TRBD2 (7 bases). In germline, CDR1 is SGHDT, CDR2 YYEEEE. Trimming removed 3 bases at V and 2 bases at J, with 11 bases between. This CDR3 has 15 amino acids. CDR3 nucleotide sequence: TGTGCCAGCAGCTGGGGGGGCACCAACACCGGGGAGCTGTTTTTT. Amino acid sequence: CASSWGGTNTGELFF.